The rows below give T cell receptor beta chains drawn from one sample of a study of CD8 T cells in acute hepatitis C reinfection. Method: immunoSEQ multiplex PCR; TCRdb's copy keeps in-frame clones and lacks some. The sample includes approximately 41,000 clones, just under 90% of them seen just once. The sequenced sample was naive CD8+ T cells from PBMCs. The receptor source for this set is a man between 25 and 39 years old with chronic hepatitis C. Both conserved end residues are part of each CDR3. D genes are given only for firm matches. Clone sizes are given selectively: once, few, many, or a class where the clone is expanded.

v_call,j_call,clone_size,d_call,cdr3_aa,cdr3_nt
TRBV7-9,TRBJ2-1,.,TRBD2,CASSRRTSGTHEQFF,TGTGCCAGCAGCCGACGGACTAGCGGGACTCATGAGCAGTTCTTC
TRBV9,TRBJ1-2,.,.,CASSVGAGEYGYTF,TGTGCCAGCAGCGTAGGTGCGGGAGAATATGGCTACACCTTC
TRBV6-4,TRBJ1-5,.,.,CASSDVGVPKGVSAGNQPQHF,TGTGCCAGCAGTGACGTCGGGGTTCCAAAGGGAGTAAGTGCGGGCAATCAGCCCCAGCATTTT
TRBV9,TRBJ2-2,.,.,CASSLVTGELFF,TGTGCCAGCAGCCTTGTCACCGGGGAGCTGTTTTTT
TRBV30,TRBJ1-2,.,TRBD1,CAWSDPGGWYGYTF,TGTGCCTGGAGTGACCCAGGGGGGTGGTACGGCTACACCTTC
TRBV19,TRBJ1-2,.,.,CASSWGTDYGYTF,TGTGCCAGTAGTTGGGGGACGGACTATGGCTACACCTTC
TRBV27,TRBJ1-5,once,.,CASSLAGANQPQHF,TGTGCCAGCAGTTTAGCAGGGGCGAATCAGCCCCAGCATTTT
TRBV19,TRBJ1-2,.,.,CASSRQKTDGYTF,TGTGCCAGTAGCAGACAGAAGACGGATGGCTACACCTTC
TRBV2,TRBJ1-1,.,.,CASSWTPNTEAFF,TGTGCCAGCAGTTGGACACCCAACACTGAAGCTTTCTTT
TRBV7-9,TRBJ1-1,.,.,CASSLGTVLDTEAFF,TGTGCCAGCAGCTTAGGGACGGTCCTTGACACTGAAGCTTTCTTT
TRBV6-5,TRBJ2-7,.,.,CASSYRSPTYEQYF,TGTGCCAGCAGTTACCGGTCACCCACCTACGAGCAGTACTTC
TRBV6-6,TRBJ1-1,.,TRBD1,CASSYLQGGVTEAFF,TGTGCCAGCAGTTACCTCCAGGGGGGGGTGACTGAAGCTTTCTTT
TRBV27,TRBJ1-2,few,.,CASSSGTGPYGYTF,TGTGCCAGCAGTTCAGGGACTGGGCCGTATGGCTACACCTTC
TRBV30,TRBJ2-3,.,.,CACCPSNTDTQYF,TGTGCCTGTTGTCCCTCGAACACAGATACGCAGTATTTT
TRBV19,TRBJ1-1,.,TRBD1,CATKQGARTEAFF,TGTGCCACCAAACAGGGGGCGCGAACTGAAGCTTTCTTT
TRBV19,TRBJ1-5,few,.,CASSISRQPQHF,TGTGCCAGTAGTATAAGTCGACAGCCCCAGCATTTT
TRBV11-2,TRBJ2-3,.,.,CASTLQGPDTQYF,TGTGCCAGCACCCTACAGGGCCCAGATACGCAGTATTTT
TRBV19,TRBJ2-3,once,TRBD2,CASSMGYSGGAGDTQYF,TGTGCCAGTAGTATGGGATATAGCGGGGGGGCCGGAGATACGCAGTATTTT
TRBV15,TRBJ1-6,.,.,CATNPGTTGSPLHF,TGTGCCACCAACCCGGGGACCACGGGTTCACCCCTCCACTTT
TRBV5-1,TRBJ1-2,.,.,CASSLEGYGYTF,TGCGCCAGCAGCTTGGAGGGCTATGGCTACACCTTC
TRBV4-3,TRBJ1-1,.,.,CASSQDTRGRVNTEAFF,TGCGCCAGCAGCCAAGATACCCGTGGACGGGTGAACACTGAAGCTTTCTTT
TRBV6-5,TRBJ2-7,.,.,CASSLAVSSEQYF,TGTGCCAGCAGTTTGGCAGTTTCCTCCGAGCAGTACTTC